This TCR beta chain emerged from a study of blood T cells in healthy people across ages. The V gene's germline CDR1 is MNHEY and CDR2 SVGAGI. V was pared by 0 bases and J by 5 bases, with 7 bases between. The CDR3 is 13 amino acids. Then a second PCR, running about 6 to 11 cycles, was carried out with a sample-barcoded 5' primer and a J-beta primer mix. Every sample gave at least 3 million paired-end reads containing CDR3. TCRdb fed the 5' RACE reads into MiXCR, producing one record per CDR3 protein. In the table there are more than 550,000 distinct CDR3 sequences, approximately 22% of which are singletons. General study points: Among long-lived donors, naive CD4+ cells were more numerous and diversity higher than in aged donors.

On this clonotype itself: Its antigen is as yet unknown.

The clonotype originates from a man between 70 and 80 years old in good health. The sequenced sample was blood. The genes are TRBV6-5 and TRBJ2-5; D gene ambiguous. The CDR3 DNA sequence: TGTGCCAGCAGTTACTCGATGATGGAGACCCAGTACTTC. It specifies CASSYSMMETQYF.